Listed below are T cell receptor beta chains from one sample, sequenced in a study of identical twins. Via MiXCR, TCRdb re-called the 5' RACE reads, giving one row per CDR3 protein. Of a few hundred thousand distinct CDR3 sequences in the sample, over 12% were seen once. Separately, the same data were catalogued under a study of yellow fever vaccine responses in identical twins.

Sequenced: CD4+ T cells sorted from blood. The source is a woman younger than 35 in good health. Each CDR3 is given with its conserved first and last residue. Each record gives: CDR3 length, J gene, D gene, clone size, V gene, CDR3 DNA, CDR3 protein. A D gene is named only where the DNA matches it firmly. Not all rows give a size; the values are once, few, many and, for expanded clones, a class.

15 | TRBJ1-5 | TRBD1 | NA | TRBV5-1 | TGCGCCAGCAGCTACGGGACAGGGGTGGACCAGCCCCAGCATTTT | CASSYGTGVDQPQHF
17 | TRBJ2-3 | NA | few | TRBV7-6 | TGTGCCAGCAGCCTCGACAGGAACCCCCTTGGTACAGATACGCAGTATTTT | CASSLDRNPLGTDTQYF
14 | TRBJ2-1 | NA | few | TRBV5-1 | TGCGCCAGCAGCTTGGGTCAGTCGGGCTATGAGCAGTTCTTC | CASSLGQSGYEQFF
14 | TRBJ1-2 | NA | NA | TRBV7-9 | TGTGCCAGCACCCGTATCGCGGTTGTCAAGGGCTACACCTTC | CASTRIAVVKGYTF
13 | TRBJ1-5 | NA | few | TRBV5-6 | TGTGCCAGCAGCTTGGCCGGAGTTCAGCCCCAGCATTTT | CASSLAGVQPQHF
16 | TRBJ1-1 | NA | NA | TRBV5-1 | TGCGCCAGCAGCGGATCCGGGATAGGGGTTAACACTGAAGCTTTCTTT | CASSGSGIGVNTEAFF
15 | TRBJ1-2 | TRBD1 | NA | TRBV29-1 | TGCAGCGCCGAGCAGGTTGCGACAGGGCCGACAGGCTACACCTTC | CSAEQVATGPTGYTF
13 | TRBJ1-2 | NA | NA | TRBV7-8 | TGTGCCAGCAGCTCCAGTAGACAGCATGGCTACACCTTC | CASSSSRQHGYTF
16 | TRBJ2-3 | TRBD2 | few | TRBV6-1 | TGTGCCATCGCGTACGGGACTAGCGGGGGAGGAGATACGCAGTATTTT | CAIAYGTSGGGDTQYF
15 | TRBJ1-1 | NA | few | TRBV9 | TGTGCCAGCAGCGTAATCCCTGATGGGGGCACTGAAGCTTTCTTT | CASSVIPDGGTEAFF
17 | TRBJ2-1 | TRBD2 | few | TRBV3-1 | TGTGCCAGCAGCCTCCTCGGGAGCGGGAGGGGATACAATGAGCAGTTCTTC | CASSLLGSGRGYNEQFF
15 | TRBJ1-5 | NA | many | TRBV4-2 | TGTGCCAGCAGCCAAGGCGGATATAGCAATCAGCCCCAGCATTTT | CASSQGGYSNQPQHF
16 | TRBJ2-3 | TRBD1 | many | TRBV12-3/TRBV12-4 | TGTGCCAGCAGTAGCAGGGGGCCCCGGAGCACAGATACGCAGTATTTT | CASSSRGPRSTDTQYF
13 | TRBJ2-7 | NA | NA | TRBV20-1 | TGCAGTGCTAGAAAGCAGGGCTCCTACGAGCAGTACTTC | CSARKQGSYEQYF
15 | TRBJ2-2 | NA | few | TRBV12-3/TRBV12-4 | TGTGCCAGCAGCCCCAGGGGATGGAACACCGGGGAGCTGTTTTTT | CASSPRGWNTGELFF
13 | TRBJ2-7 | NA | many | TRBV12-3/TRBV12-4 | TGTGCCAGCAGTTTTGGGAACTCCTACGAGCAGTACTTC | CASSFGNSYEQYF
15 | TRBJ2-5 | NA | few | TRBV12-3/TRBV12-4 | TGTGCCAGCAGTTTTCTCCGACAGGTTCAAGAGACCCAGTACTTC | CASSFLRQVQETQYF
15 | TRBJ1-5 | NA | few | TRBV20-1 | TGCAGTGCTAGAGATCCCAGGGCGAGCAATCAGCCCCAGCATTTT | CSARDPRASNQPQHF
19 | TRBJ2-3 | TRBD2 | NA | TRBV5-1 | TGCGCCAGCAGCTTGGAAGGTGTGGCTAGCGGGAGCTGGGCAGATACGCAGTATTTT | CASSLEGVASGSWADTQYF
16 | TRBJ1-2 | NA | many | TRBV6-1 | TGTGCCAGCAGTAATCGCCGGGACCCGGGTCCAGTCGGCTACACCTTC | CASSNRRDPGPVGYTF
17 | TRBJ2-1 | TRBD2 | few | TRBV12-3/TRBV12-4 | TGTGCCAGCAGTCCAGGACTAGCGGGAGGCTCCTACAATGAGCAGTTCTTC | CASSPGLAGGSYNEQFF
13 | TRBJ2-3 | TRBD1 | NA | TRBV2 | TGTGCCAGCAGCGACAGGGGGGTAGATACGCAGTATTTT | CASSDRGVDTQYF
12 | TRBJ2-7 | TRBD2 | NA | TRBV20-1 | TGCAGTGCCGGGACTAGCGGGATCGAGCAGTACTTC | CSAGTSGIEQYF
15 | TRBJ2-5 | TRBD2 | many | TRBV12-3/TRBV12-4 | TGTGCCAGCAGCCCAGGACTAGCGGAGCAAGAGACCCAGTACTTC | CASSPGLAEQETQYF
14 | TRBJ2-1 | NA | few | TRBV18 | TGTGCCAGCTCACCGGCCCCCTCCTACAATGAGCAGTTCTTC | CASSPAPSYNEQFF
19 | TRBJ2-2 | NA | NA | TRBV7-8 | TGTGCCAGCAGCTTAGCGATGCTTGGTCCCAAAGCGAACACCGGGGAGCTGTTTTTT | CASSLAMLGPKANTGELFF
11 | TRBJ2-1 | TRBD2 | NA | TRBV29-1 | TGCAGCGTTTTGACTAGCCTTGAGCAGTTCTTC | CSVLTSLEQFF
15 | TRBJ2-5 | NA | few | TRBV3-1 | TGTGCCAGCAGCCAAGATTTGGGGGCCCAAGAGACCCAGTACTTC | CASSQDLGAQETQYF
15 | TRBJ2-1 | NA | NA | TRBV20-1 | TGCAGTGCTAGAGTACCGGCCAGCTCCTACAATGAGCAGTTCTTC | CSARVPASSYNEQFF
16 | TRBJ2-5 | TRBD2 | many | TRBV10-3 | TGTGCCATCAGTGGTTTGGGACTAGCGGGAGTCGAGACCCAGTACTTC | CAISGLGLAGVETQYF
16 | TRBJ2-5 | NA | few | TRBV5-1 | TGCGCCAGCAAGGTTAGGCTGTCGGCTGGCCAAGAGACCCAGTACTTC | CASKVRLSAGQETQYF
16 | TRBJ2-3 | NA | NA | TRBV29-1 | TGCAGCTATGCAGGGGGGGGGCCATCGGGCACAGATACGCAGTATTTT | CSYAGGGPSGTDTQYF
15 | TRBJ1-5 | NA | NA | TRBV12-3/TRBV12-4 | TGTGCCAGCAGTCAAGGGGGAAATAGCAATCAGCCCCAGCATTTT | CASSQGGNSNQPQHF
13 | TRBJ2-1 | TRBD2 | few | TRBV6-2/TRBV6-3 | TGTGCCAGCACACTAGCGGGGGTTAATGAGCAGTTCTTC | CASTLAGVNEQFF
14 | TRBJ1-2 | NA | few | TRBV28 | TGTGCCAGCAGTTCCCCGGCGTCTAACTATGGCTACACCTTC | CASSSPASNYGYTF
12 | TRBJ1-2 | NA | few | TRBV28 | TGTGCCAGCAGTTTGGAAGGGCCCGGCTACACCTTC | CASSLEGPGYTF
16 | TRBJ2-3 | TRBD2 | NA | TRBV5-8 | TGTGCCAGCAGCCCCGGGACTAGCGATAGCACAGATACGCAGTATTTT | CASSPGTSDSTDTQYF
11 | TRBJ2-7 | NA | few | TRBV7-2 | TGTGCCAGCAGCTTTCAGCGAGAGCAGTACTTC | CASSFQREQYF
15 | TRBJ2-1 | NA | few | TRBV28 | TGTGCCAGCAGAATCGGTAGGGGACACCCAAATGAGCAGTTCTTC | CASRIGRGHPNEQFF
17 | TRBJ2-7 | TRBD1 | once | TRBV25-1 | TGTGCCAGCAGTGAAAACCCAGGGGGCTGGACTGGGAACGAGCAGTACTTC | CASSENPGGWTGNEQYF
13 | TRBJ2-1 | TRBD2 | many | TRBV10-3 | TGTGCCATCAGTGAGAAGAGCGGGGGGAGGTGGTTCTTC | CAISEKSGGRWFF
20 | TRBJ2-1 | TRBD2 | NA | TRBV2 | TGTGCCAGCAGGCACAGCCGGGGGGGACTAGCGGGGCTACCATACAATGAGCAGTTCTTC | CASRHSRGGLAGLPYNEQFF
16 | TRBJ1-2 | NA | NA | TRBV4-1 | TGCGCCAGCAGCCAAGTAGCCGGGCTAGTGAGGTATGGCTACACCTTC | CASSQVAGLVRYGYTF
15 | TRBJ2-7 | TRBD1 | few | TRBV5-5 | TGTGCCAGCAGCTTGGTTGGGGACAGAACCTACGAGCAGTACTTC | CASSLVGDRTYEQYF
18 | TRBJ2-1 | TRBD2 | NA | TRBV5-6 | TGTGCCAGCAGCTTGGGCCGACTAGCGGGAGGCCCTTACAATGAACAGTTCTTC | CASSLGRLAGGPYNEQFF
17 | TRBJ2-1 | TRBD2 | NA | TRBV5-1 | TGCGCCAGCAGCTACGGACCTAGCGGGGGACTTGGGAATGAGCAGTTCTTC | CASSYGPSGGLGNEQFF
12 | TRBJ1-4 | NA | NA | TRBV7-2 | TGTGCCAGCAGCTACTACAGGGAAAAACTGTTTTTT | CASSYYREKLFF